This TCR beta chain was captured in a study of T cells after yellow fever vaccination (dated by TCRdb to the late 2010s). Study-wide context: The SMART-Seq v4 Ultra Low Input RNA kit was used to prepare libraries from fractions with low cell numbers. Bulk PBMC replicates and cell subsets were isolated from blood drawn at multiple timepoints before and after both primary and secondary immunization. To track T-cell clones before and after primary and booster YFV17D yellow fever vaccination, bulk TCR alpha and beta repertoires were sequenced longitudinally. Two healthy male donors made up the cohort, one aged 18 to 29 years and the other aged 30 to 39 years. Study-wide conclusions, independent of this receptor: Most clones expanded after primary vaccination (around 96% of CD4 and around 89% of CD8) were re-detected after the booster, suggesting that broad memory maintenance occurred. The secondary T-cell response was found to be weaker but faster than the primary response, with a peak reached on day 5 rather than on day 15. Because only a couple of donors were included in the study, the extent to which the findings can be generalized is limited. Computational filtering was required because FACS-sorted repertoires could contain abundant contaminating clonotypes from the bulk population. A small fraction of clonotypes appeared in both the CD4 and CD8 compartments, likely as a result of convergent recombination.

Per the publication, the treatment or condition label means: live attenuated yellow fever vaccine strain. A standard Ficoll-Paque protocol was used to isolate PBMCs from peripheral blood. CD4 and CD8 T-cell fractions were isolated with Dynabeads CD4 and CD8 positive selection kits. TriZol was used to extract RNA from bulk PBMCs, CD4 and CD8 fractions, and dextramer-positive and dextramer-negative fractions. The germline V gene sets CDR1 to LGHNA and CDR2 to YSLEER. The CDR3, from cysteine to phenylalanine, totals 13 residues. The only DNA kept is the CDR3, 39 bases in frame from the first base. V was cut back by 0 bases and J by 5 bases, leaving a gap of 6 bases between them. In this sample, this clonotype turned up many times. Its specific antigen is unknown. No much larger clone exists at a distance of one base, and base qualities are not known. TCR cDNA was synthesized by 5'RACE template switching, which introduced a universal primer site and unique molecular identifiers. Priming of cDNA synthesis was performed from both the TCR alpha and TCR beta constant segments. Two PCR steps were used to amplify libraries, with sample barcodes and sequencing adapters being added in the second step. Sequencing of libraries was performed on Illumina HiSeq 2500 (2x100 bp) or NovaSeq (2x150 bp). The study's own analysis went as follows. Demultiplexing of reads and collapsing into UMI consensus sequences were performed with MIGEC, and V(D)J alignment was carried out with MiXCR. Clonotypes responding to the vaccine were identified with edgeR on replicate PBMC samples, with the criteria of FDR below 0.01 and a log2 fold change above 5 up to day 15. Bulk clonotypes were assigned CD4 or CD8 identity according to which sequenced CD4 or CD8 repertoire held them at higher abundance. TCRdb reworked the public reads: Q25 trimming with fastp, MiXCR clone assembly, productive beta chains retained. When rows share a CDR3 protein, they turn into one entry using the most common DNA and genes. Clone size and V and J calls follow TCRdb, not the original study. In all, the sample holds 170,000 or so distinct CDR3 sequences, and approximately 6% of those were seen once. The ten largest clones capture nearly 3% of the sample.

The receptor was derived from a man aged 18 to 30 who received the YFV17D yellow fever vaccine. This receptor chain uses TRBV4-3 and TRBJ2-3; the D gene cannot be named for sure. This specimen was CD4+ T cells sorted from PBMCs, taken on the day of the first yellow fever vaccination. In nucleotide form, the sequence is TGCGCCAGCAGCCAAGATAGCCGAGATACGCAGTATTTT. This sequence encodes CASSQDSRDTQYF.